This is a list of T cell receptor beta chains from one sample in a study of blood T cells in healthy people across ages. One entry per CDR3 protein results from TCRdb running MiXCR on the 5' RACE reads. The table has about a million distinct CDR3 sequences, 45% to 50% seen once; the top ten hold 13%. Sample: blood. Receptors originate from a man aged 25-40 years in good health. The CDR3 runs from the conserved cysteine through the conserved F or W.

V gene | CDR3 protein
TRBV3-1 | CASSQDGRTNEQFF
TRBV5-6 | CASNLGGGGIQYF
TRBV28 | CASGGRGGTEAFF
TRBV12-3/TRBV12-4 | CASSFEGHGYTF
TRBV12-3/TRBV12-4 | CASRTGATEQFF
TRBV30 | CAWSVPAERTEAFF
TRBV4-3 | CASSQSAANANYGYTF
TRBV20-1 | CSARDPETSGLETQYF
TRBV28 | CASSLFSGGDGANVLTF
TRBV3-1 | CASSQDQPGSGYTF
TRBV6-5 | CASSYSWAGGHGYTF
TRBV4-3 | CASSQDWGGARLTFF
TRBV4-1 | CASSPHDDRRGGYGYTF
TRBV27 | CASSFLQGSEGNNEKLFF
TRBV5-1 | CASSVASGANVLTF
TRBV6-6 | CASSRAGVDSPLHF
TRBV5-1 | CASSFGAANEQFF
TRBV4-2 | CASSQDGGTDEQYF
TRBV6-1 | CASGLRQGPADTQYF
TRBV4-1 | CASSYYRGTGELFF
TRBV9 | CASSADEGWNTEAFF
TRBV10-3 | CATRQRKETQYF
TRBV28 | CASTPVRNTEAFF
TRBV5-1 | CASSLASGPYNEQFF
TRBV29-1 | CSARAGPNYEQYF
TRBV16 | CASSQSAGGNTEAFF
TRBV29-1 | CSVLGTVGTDTQYF
TRBV4-2 | CASSQDGNSGTDTQYF